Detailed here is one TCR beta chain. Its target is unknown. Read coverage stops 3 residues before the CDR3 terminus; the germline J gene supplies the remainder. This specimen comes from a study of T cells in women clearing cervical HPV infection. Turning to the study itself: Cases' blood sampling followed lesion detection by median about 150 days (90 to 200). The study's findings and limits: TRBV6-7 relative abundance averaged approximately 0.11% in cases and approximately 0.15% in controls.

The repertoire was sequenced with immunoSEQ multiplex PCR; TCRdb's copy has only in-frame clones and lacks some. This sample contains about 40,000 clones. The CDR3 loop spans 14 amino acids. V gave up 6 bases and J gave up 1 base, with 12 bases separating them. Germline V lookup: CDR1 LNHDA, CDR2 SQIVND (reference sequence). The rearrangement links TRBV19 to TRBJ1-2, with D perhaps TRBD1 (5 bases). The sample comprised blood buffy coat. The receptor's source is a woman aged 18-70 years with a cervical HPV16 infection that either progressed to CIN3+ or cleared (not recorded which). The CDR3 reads CASSRKQDNYGYTF. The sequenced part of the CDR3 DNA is TGTGCCAGTAGCCGTAAACAGGATAACTATGGC.